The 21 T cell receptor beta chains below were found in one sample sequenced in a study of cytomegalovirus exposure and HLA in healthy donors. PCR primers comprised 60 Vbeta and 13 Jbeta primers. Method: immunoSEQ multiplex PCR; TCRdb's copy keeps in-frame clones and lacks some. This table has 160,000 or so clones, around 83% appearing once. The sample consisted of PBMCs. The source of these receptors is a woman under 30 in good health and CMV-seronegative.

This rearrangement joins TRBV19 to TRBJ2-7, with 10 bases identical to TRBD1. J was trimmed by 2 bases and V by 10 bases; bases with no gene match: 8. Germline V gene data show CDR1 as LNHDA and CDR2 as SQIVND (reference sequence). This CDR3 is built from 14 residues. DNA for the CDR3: TGTGCCACTTACCCCGGGACAGGGGCCTACGAGCAGTACTTC. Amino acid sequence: CATYPGTGAYEQYF.

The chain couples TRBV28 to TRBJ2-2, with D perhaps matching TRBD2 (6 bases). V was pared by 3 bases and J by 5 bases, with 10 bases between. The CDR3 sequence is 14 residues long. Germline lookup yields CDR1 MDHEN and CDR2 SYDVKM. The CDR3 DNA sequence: TGTGCCAGCAGTTTGCAGGGAGGAACCGGGGAGCTGTTTTTT. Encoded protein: CASSLQGGTGELFF.

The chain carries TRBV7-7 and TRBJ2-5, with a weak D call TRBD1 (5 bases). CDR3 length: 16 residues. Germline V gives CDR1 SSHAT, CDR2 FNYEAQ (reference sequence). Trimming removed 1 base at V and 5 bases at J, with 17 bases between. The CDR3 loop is CASSLGRAVRVETQYF. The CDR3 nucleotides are TGTGCCAGCAGCTTAGGCCGGGCGGTCAGGGTCGAGACCCAGTACTTC.

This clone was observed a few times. The CDR3 region is CASRDRLGGYTF. CDR3 bases: TGTGCCAGCAGGGACAGGCTTGGGGGCTACACCTTC. This sequence joins TRBV6-1 and TRBJ1-2; 7 bases are a match to TRBD1. The CDR3 spans 12 residues. Germline lookup yields CDR1 MNHNS and CDR2 SASEGT. J lost 8 bases, V lost 6 bases, and 6 bases had no gene match.

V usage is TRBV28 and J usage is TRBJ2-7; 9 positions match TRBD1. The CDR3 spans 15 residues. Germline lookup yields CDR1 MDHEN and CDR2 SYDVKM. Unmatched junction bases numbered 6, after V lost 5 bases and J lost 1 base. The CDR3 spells CASSLGQGGSYEQYF. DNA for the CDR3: TGTGCCAGCAGTCTGGGACAGGGAGGTTCCTACGAGCAGTACTTC.

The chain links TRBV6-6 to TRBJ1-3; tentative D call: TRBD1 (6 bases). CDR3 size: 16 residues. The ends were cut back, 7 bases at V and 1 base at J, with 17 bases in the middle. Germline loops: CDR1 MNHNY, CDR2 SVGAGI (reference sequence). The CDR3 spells CASTPGTGLSGNTIYF. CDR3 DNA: TGTGCCAGCACCCCCGGAACAGGGTTATCTGGAAACACCATATATTTT.

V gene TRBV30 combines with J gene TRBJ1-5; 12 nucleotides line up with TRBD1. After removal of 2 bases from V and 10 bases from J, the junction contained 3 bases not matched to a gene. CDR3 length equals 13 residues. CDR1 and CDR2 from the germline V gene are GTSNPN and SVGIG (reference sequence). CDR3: CAWSIGTGGPQHF. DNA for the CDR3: TGTGCCTGGAGTATCGGGACAGGGGGCCCCCAGCATTTT.

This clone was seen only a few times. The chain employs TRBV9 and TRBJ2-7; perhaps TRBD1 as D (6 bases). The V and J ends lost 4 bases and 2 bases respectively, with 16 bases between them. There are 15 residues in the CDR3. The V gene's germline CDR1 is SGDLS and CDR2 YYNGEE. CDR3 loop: CASSPHPRGAYEQYF. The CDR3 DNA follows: TGTGCCAGCAGCCCCCACCCCAGGGGCGCCTACGAGCAGTACTTC.

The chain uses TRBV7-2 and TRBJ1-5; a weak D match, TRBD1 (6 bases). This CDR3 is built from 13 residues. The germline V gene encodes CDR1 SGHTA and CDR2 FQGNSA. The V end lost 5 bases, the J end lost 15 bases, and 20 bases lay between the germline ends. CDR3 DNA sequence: TGTGCCAGCAGCCACACCCTCACAGGGAGCGGGCATTTT. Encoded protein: CASSHTLTGSGHF. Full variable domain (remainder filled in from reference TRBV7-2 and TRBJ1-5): GAGVSQSPSNKVTEKGKDVELRCDPISGHTALYWYRQSLGQGLEFLIYFQGNSAPDKSGLPSDRFSAERTGGSVSTLTIQRTQQEDSAVYLCASSHTLTGSGHFGDGTRLSIL.

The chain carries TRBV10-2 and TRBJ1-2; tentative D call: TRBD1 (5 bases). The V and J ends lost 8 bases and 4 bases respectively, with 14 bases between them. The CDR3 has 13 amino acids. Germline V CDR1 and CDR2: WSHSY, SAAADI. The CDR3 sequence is CASSEQVSYGYTF. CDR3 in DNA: TGCGCCAGCTCAGAACAGGTTAGCTATGGCTACACCTTC.

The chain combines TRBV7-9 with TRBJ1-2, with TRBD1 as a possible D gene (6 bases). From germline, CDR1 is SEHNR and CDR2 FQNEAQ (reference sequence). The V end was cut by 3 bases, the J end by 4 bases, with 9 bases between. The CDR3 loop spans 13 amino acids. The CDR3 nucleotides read TGTGCCAGCAGCTTCACAGGGACCTATGGCTACACCTTC. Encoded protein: CASSFTGTYGYTF.

The CDR3 here is CASSAGRGSYNEQFF. The CDR3 DNA reads as TGTGCCAGCAGTGCCGGGCGGGGGTCCTACAATGAGCAGTTCTTC. The rearrangement links TRBV6-1 to TRBJ2-1; 7 bases match TRBD2. The CDR3 loop spans 15 amino acids. V gave up 4 bases and J gave up 1 base; unmatched junction bases: 4. Germline lookup yields CDR1 MNHNS and CDR2 SASEGT.

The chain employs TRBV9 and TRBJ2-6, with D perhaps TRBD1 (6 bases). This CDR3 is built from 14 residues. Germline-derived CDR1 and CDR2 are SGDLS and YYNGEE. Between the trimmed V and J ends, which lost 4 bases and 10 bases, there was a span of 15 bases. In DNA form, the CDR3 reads TGTGCCAGCAGCACACGGGGACACAATAACGTCCTGACTTTC. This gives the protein CASSTRGHNNVLTF.

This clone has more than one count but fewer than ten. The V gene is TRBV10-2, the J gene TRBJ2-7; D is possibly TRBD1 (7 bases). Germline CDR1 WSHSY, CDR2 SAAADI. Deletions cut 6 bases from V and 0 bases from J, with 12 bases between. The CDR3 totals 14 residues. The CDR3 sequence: CASRDRRASYEQYF. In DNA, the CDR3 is TGCGCCAGCAGGGACAGGAGGGCCTCCTACGAGCAGTACTTC.

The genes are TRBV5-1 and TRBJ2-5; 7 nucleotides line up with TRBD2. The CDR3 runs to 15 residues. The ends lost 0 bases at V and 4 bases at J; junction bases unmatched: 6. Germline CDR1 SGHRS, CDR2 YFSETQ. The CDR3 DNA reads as TGCGCCAGCAGCTTGGAGGGAGGGACCCCAGAGACCCAGTACTTC. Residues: CASSLEGGTPETQYF.

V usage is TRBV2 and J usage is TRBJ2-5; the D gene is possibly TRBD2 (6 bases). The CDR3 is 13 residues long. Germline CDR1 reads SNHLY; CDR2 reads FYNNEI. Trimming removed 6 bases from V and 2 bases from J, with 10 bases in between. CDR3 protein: CASRGGLQETQYF. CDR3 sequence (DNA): TGTGCCAGCAGGGGGGGACTGCAAGAGACCCAGTACTTC.

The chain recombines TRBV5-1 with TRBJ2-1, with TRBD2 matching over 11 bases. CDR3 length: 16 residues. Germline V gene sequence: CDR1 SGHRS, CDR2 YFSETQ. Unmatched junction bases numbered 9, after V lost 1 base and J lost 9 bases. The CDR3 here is CASSLKLAGEGGEQFF. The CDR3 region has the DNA TGCGCCAGCAGCTTGAAACTAGCGGGGGAAGGTGGTGAGCAGTTCTTC.

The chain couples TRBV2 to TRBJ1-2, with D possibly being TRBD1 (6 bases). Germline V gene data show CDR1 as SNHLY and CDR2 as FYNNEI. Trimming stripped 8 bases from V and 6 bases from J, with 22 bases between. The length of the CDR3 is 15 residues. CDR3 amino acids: CASRDMGSHSHGYTF. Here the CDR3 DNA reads TGTGCCAGCCGGGACATGGGGTCACACTCCCATGGCTACACCTTC.

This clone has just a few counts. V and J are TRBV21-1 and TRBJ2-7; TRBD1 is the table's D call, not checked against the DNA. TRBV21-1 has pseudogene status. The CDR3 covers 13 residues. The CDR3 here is CASSTRGSYEQYF. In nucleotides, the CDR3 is TGTGCCAGCAGCACCAGGGGATCCTACGAGCAGTACTTC.

CDR3 loop: CASSPTLGLATLEQYF. The CDR3 DNA is TGCGCCAGCAGCCCAACCCTCGGGCTAGCTACCCTCGAGCAGTACTTC. J is TRBJ2-7 and V is TRBV5-1, with a weak D call TRBD2 (5 bases). The CDR3 covers 16 residues. CDR1 is SGHRS, CDR2 YFSETQ, per germline. V was trimmed by 4 bases and J by 6 bases, leaving 23 bases between them.

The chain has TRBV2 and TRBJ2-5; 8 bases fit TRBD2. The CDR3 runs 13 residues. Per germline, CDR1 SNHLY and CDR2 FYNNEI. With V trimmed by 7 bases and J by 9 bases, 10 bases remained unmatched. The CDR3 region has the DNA TGTGCCAGCATCGGGCCCCCGCGGGGGGCCCAGTACTTC. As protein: CASIGPPRGAQYF.